These 13 T cell receptor beta chains share one sample of origin, sequenced in a study of prognosis after radiotherapy for stage I lung cancer. Two-round multiplex PCR on genomic DNA was the method by which TCR beta CDR3 was amplified. The use of primers specific to each TRBV and TRBJ gene characterized first-round PCR. TCRdb re-called the multiplex PCR reads through MiXCR, storing one row per CDR3 protein. The repertoire holds some 38,000 distinct CDR3 sequences, with roughly 25% as singletons. The sequences come from PBMCs, collected before or after stereotactic body radiation therapy (not recorded which). All receptors come from a donor at least 50 years old with non-small cell lung cancer.

The table lists this clonotype with many counts. In DNA, the CDR3 is TGTGCCAGCATTTCAGTCGAGCAGTACTTC. Amino acids: CASISVEQYF. The chain joins TRBV2 to TRBJ2-7; no clear D gene. From germline, CDR1 is SNHLY and CDR2 FYNNEI. V lost 7 bases and J 6 bases, leaving 7 bases between the germline ends. The CDR3 spans 10 residues.

In this sample, this clonotype turned up many times. This chain links TRBV9 with TRBJ2-3; TRBD1 is a possible D gene (7 bases). Deletions cut 0 bases from V and 4 bases from J, with 18 bases between. CDR3 length: 17 amino acids. Germline values: CDR1 SGDLS, CDR2 YYNGEE. This CDR3 is CASSVAGGRAGADTQYF. For the CDR3, the DNA is TGTGCCAGCAGCGTAGCAGGGGGGCGAGCTGGCGCAGATACGCAGTATTTT.

The chain couples TRBV20-1 to TRBJ1-2; D is undetermined. Per the germline V gene, CDR1 is DFQATT and CDR2 is SNEGSKA (reference sequence). The ends were cut back, 6 bases at V and 4 bases at J, with 21 bases in the middle. This CDR3 is 15 amino acids long. The CDR3 DNA follows: TGCAGTGCGCGGTCAGGTTCAGAGACTATCTATGGCTACACCTTC. Its translation is CSARSGSETIYGYTF.

This clonotype has a count of ten or more. The chain has TRBV28 and TRBJ2-3, with 7 bases identical to TRBD1. V shed 7 bases, J shed 1 base, and the junction held 2 bases outside the gene matches. This CDR3 contains 13 residues. CDR1 is MDHEN and CDR2 is SYDVKM in the germline V gene. CDR3 in amino acids: CASTTGGTDTQYF. The CDR3 DNA reads TGTGCCAGCACAACAGGGGGCACAGATACGCAGTATTTT.

Relative to its sample, this clonotype is medium-sized. The genes are TRBV20-1 and TRBJ1-2; 8 nucleotides match TRBD1. The CDR3 totals 14 residues. The germline V gene encodes CDR1 DFQATT and CDR2 SNEGSKA (reference sequence). Losses at the gene ends were 5 bases for V and 4 bases for J; bases not matched to a gene: 9. DNA for the CDR3: TGCAGTGCTCCACTCCTGACAGGGGTCTATGGCTACACCTTC. Residues: CSAPLLTGVYGYTF.

This clonotype came up many times. V is TRBV20-1 and J is TRBJ2-7, with a weak D call TRBD2 (6 bases). V was trimmed by 0 bases and J by 2 bases, leaving 11 bases between them. The CDR3 has 14 amino acids. CDR1 DFQATT and CDR2 SNEGSKA come from the germline V gene (reference sequence). CDR3 bases: TGCAGTGCTAGAGAAGGCGGGACCACCTACGAGCAGTACTTC. Amino acids: CSAREGGTTYEQYF.

Ten or more counts support this clonotype. The rearrangement links TRBV19 to TRBJ2-1; D tentatively reads TRBD1 or TRBD2 (5 bases each). The germline V and J ends were trimmed by 4 bases and 5 bases, with 9 bases remaining between them. This CDR3 contains 13 residues. CDR1 is LNHDA, CDR2 SQIVND, per germline (reference sequence). In DNA form, the CDR3 reads TGTGCCAGTAGTACGGTGGGGGACAATGAGCAGTTCTTC. Translation gives CASSTVGDNEQFF.

This clonotype has ten or more counts. The rearrangement uses TRBV27 and TRBJ2-3; 7 nucleotides align to TRBD2. This CDR3 has 17 residues. Per the germline V gene, CDR1 is MNHEY and CDR2 is SMNVEV (reference sequence). V dropped 10 bases and J dropped 4; count of bases not matched to a gene: 20. The CDR3 spells CAISLGAGGGRADTQYF. The DNA of the CDR3 is TGTGCCATTTCACTTGGGGCCGGGGGAGGGCGGGCAGATACGCAGTATTTT.

This clonotype has a count of ten or more. The chain recombines TRBV15 with TRBJ2-7, with D perhaps TRBD2 (6 bases). The CDR3 is made up of 15 amino acids. Per the germline V gene, CDR1 is LNHNV and CDR2 is YYDKDF (reference sequence). The germline V and J ends were trimmed by 3 bases and 0 bases, with 12 bases remaining between them. This chain's CDR3 is CATSRQTRSSYEQYF. CDR3 bases: TGTGCCACCAGCAGGCAGACTAGGAGCTCCTACGAGCAGTACTTC.

In its sample, this clonotype was seen many times. The chain uses TRBV6-1 and TRBJ2-3, with D possibly being TRBD1 or TRBD2 (7 bases each). Trimming left V 7 bases short and J 4 bases short, with 18 bases between. This CDR3 spans 15 amino acids. Germline loops: CDR1 MNHNS, CDR2 SASEGT. CDR3 DNA sequence: TGTGCCAGCAATGTCGTCAGGGGGAGGGCAGATACGCAGTATTTT. Protein sequence: CASNVVRGRADTQYF.

A few counts support this clonotype. A much larger clone differs from this one at a single base, so this may be a read error. The chain has TRBV6-4 and TRBJ1-1; no firm D call. V lost 5 bases to trimming and J lost 4 bases, with 11 bases between them. Germline assignment: CDR1 MRHNA and CDR2 SNTAGT. This CDR3 contains 13 residues. The CDR3 DNA is TGTGCCAGCAGTCACGGAGAAAGCACTGAAGCTTTCTTT. It yields the protein CASSHGESTEAFF.

This clonotype has at least ten counts. V is TRBV9 and J is TRBJ2-7; D is possibly TRBD1 (6 bases). Germline V gives CDR1 SGDLS, CDR2 YYNGEE. This CDR3 has 14 amino acids. Trimming stripped 4 bases from V and 1 base from J, with 12 bases between. This CDR3 is CASSIGQFSYEQYF. The CDR3 DNA follows: TGTGCCAGCAGCATCGGACAGTTTTCCTACGAGCAGTACTTC.

CDR3 sequence reads: CASSIVGGAWQPQHF. Here the CDR3 DNA reads TGTGCCAGTAGTATTGTGGGGGGAGCGTGGCAGCCCCAGCATTTT. The V call is TRBV19, the J call TRBJ1-5; tentatively, D is TRBD1 (5 bases). There are 15 residues in the CDR3. Germline CDR1 and CDR2: LNHDA and SQIVND (reference sequence). Trimming removed 3 bases at V and 7 bases at J, with 16 bases between. The variable domain in full, completed from reference TRBV19 and TRBJ1-5, reads DGGITQSPKYLFRKEGQNVTLSCEQNLNHDAMYWYRQDPGQGLRLIYYSQIVNDFQKGDIAEGYSVSREKKESFPLTVTSAQKNPTAFYLCASSIVGGAWQPQHFGDGTRLSIL.